The TCR beta chain described here comes from a study of blood T cell repertoires in COVID-19. Study-wide context: Donors in the United States, Italy and Spain gave samples during acute or convalescent COVID-19.

Methods used by the authors: Researchers report that nucleated cell counts were estimated from reference gene primer amplification. TCRdb keeps only in-frame clones here, not all; method: immunoSEQ multiplex PCR. That table furnishes V, J and clone size, whereas the DNA furnished D and trimming. This sample carries approximately 190,000 clones, roughly 84% of them seen once, and the ten largest clones take roughly 3.2%. Clinical history reported by participants formed the basis on which cohorts were assigned. Sample: PBMCs or T cells enriched from blood (not recorded which). This TCR derives from a woman between 25 and 40 years old who had been exposed to COVID-19.

CDR3 sequence (DNA): TGTGCCAGCAGGGGGACAGACTATGGCTACACCTTC. This gives the protein CASRGTDYGYTF. V and J are TRBV6-5 and TRBJ1-2; TRBD1 matches 7 bases. CDR3 size: 12 residues. Germline values: CDR1 MNHEY, CDR2 SVGAGI. V shed 6 bases and J 3 bases; nucleotides not matched to a gene: 1.